What follows are 10 T cell receptor beta chains derived from one specimen sequenced in a study of cytomegalovirus exposure and HLA in healthy donors. Data came from immunoSEQ multiplex PCR; TCRdb stores just in-frame clones and leaves some out. The repertoire includes roughly 330,000 clones, approximately 90% of them detected once, and roughly 1.2% sits in the top ten. Sequencing was done on a sample of PBMCs. The origin of the receptors is a woman aged 25 to 39 in good health and CMV-seropositive.

The genes are TRBV5-1 and TRBJ1-2; 11 bases match TRBD1. CDR1 SGHRS and CDR2 YFSETQ come from the germline V gene. This CDR3 contains 16 residues. Germline trimming cut 3 bases from V and 8 bases from J; bases unmatched to any gene: 12. For the CDR3, the DNA is TGCGCCAGCAGCTCCTACACCGGGACAGGGGGGAGAGGCTACACCTTC. Amino acid sequence: CASSSYTGTGGRGYTF.

The rearrangement uses TRBV6-1 and TRBJ2-3, with D hard to call. V lost 3 bases and J lost 4, with 14 bases in between. CDR1 is MNHNS and CDR2 is SASEGT in the germline V gene. This CDR3 is built from 15 residues. DNA for the CDR3: TGTGCCAGCAGTGAGATACTATTAGCAGCAGATACGCAGTATTTT. Its translation: CASSEILLAADTQYF.

This clone was found once. The rearrangement joins TRBV18 to TRBJ2-1, with 7 bases fitting TRBD2. The CDR3 spans 16 residues. J was trimmed by 7 bases and V by 0 bases; bases with no gene match: 9. Per the germline V gene, CDR1 is KGHSH and CDR2 is LQKENI. The DNA for the CDR3 is TGTGCCAGCTCACCACCGAATACGCTAGCGGTAAATGAGCAGTTCTTC. Translating it yields CASSPPNTLAVNEQFF.

In its sample, this clone was seen once. For the CDR3, the DNA is TGTGCCAGCAGCCAAGGCCCAGGCCGCGGGGGGTTCAATGAAAAACTGTTTTTT. Residues: CASSQGPGRGGFNEKLFF. The genes are TRBV4-2 and TRBJ1-4; TRBD1 is a possible D gene (5 bases). V was cut by 1 base and J by 5 bases, with 20 bases left in between. CDR1 and CDR2 (germline): LGHNA, YNFKEQ. This CDR3 has 18 amino acids.

The J gene is TRBJ2-1, the V gene TRBV6-1; 7 positions match TRBD2. Germline CDR1 is MNHNS and CDR2 is SASEGT. This CDR3 is built from 14 residues. Trimming at V came to 3 bases and at J to 7 bases, leaving 6 bases not matched to a gene. CDR3 sequence: CASSEERGFNEQFF. Written as DNA, the CDR3 is TGTGCCAGCAGTGAGGAGCGGGGTTTTAATGAGCAGTTCTTC.

This clone has more than one count but fewer than ten. The chain has TRBV18 and TRBJ2-1; possibly TRBD1 for D (5 bases). The CDR3 extends over 13 amino acids. Germline lookup yields CDR1 KGHSH and CDR2 LQKENI. V was pared by 4 bases and J by 10 bases, with 14 bases between. The CDR3 spells CASSQAQGFEQFF. DNA for the CDR3: TGTGCCAGCTCACAAGCCCAGGGATTCGAGCAGTTCTTC.

The V and J genes are TRBV7-6 and TRBJ1-5; no clear D. Trimming removed 5 bases at V and 1 base at J, with 12 bases between. The CDR3 is made up of 15 amino acids. Germline loops: CDR1 SGHVS, CDR2 FNYEAQ. CDR3 sequence reads: CASSPRTGSNQPQHF. For the CDR3, the DNA is TGTGCCAGCAGCCCTAGGACGGGGAGCAATCAGCCCCAGCATTTT.

The chain combines TRBV27 with TRBJ2-3; 13 bases line up with TRBD2. The CDR3 has 18 amino acids. J gave up 5 bases and V 5 bases, and 13 bases lay outside the gene matches. Per germline, CDR1 MNHEY and CDR2 SMNVEV (reference sequence). CDR3 DNA sequence: TGTGCCAGCAGTACGACGGGACTAGCGGGGATTATTCAAGATACGCAGTATTTT. It specifies CASSTTGLAGIIQDTQYF.

The rearrangement joins TRBV9 to TRBJ1-1; D call uncertain. Per germline, CDR1 SGDLS and CDR2 YYNGEE. The ends were cut back, 3 bases at V and 5 bases at J, with 14 bases in the middle. CDR3 length: 14 residues. CDR3 in amino acids: CASSDSSLGTEAFF. The DNA of the CDR3 is TGTGCCAGCAGCGACTCATCCCTGGGGACTGAAGCTTTCTTT.

The chain links TRBV28 to TRBJ2-2; TRBD1 aligns across 10 bases. This CDR3 has 17 amino acids. Looked up from germline, CDR1 is MDHEN and CDR2 is SYDVKM. After removal of 8 bases from V and 4 bases from J, the junction contained 13 bases not matched to a gene. CDR3 nucleotides: TGTGCCAGCGTACCCCTGGGGACAGGGGCGGTCACCGGGGAGCTGTTTTTT. Its protein is CASVPLGTGAVTGELFF.